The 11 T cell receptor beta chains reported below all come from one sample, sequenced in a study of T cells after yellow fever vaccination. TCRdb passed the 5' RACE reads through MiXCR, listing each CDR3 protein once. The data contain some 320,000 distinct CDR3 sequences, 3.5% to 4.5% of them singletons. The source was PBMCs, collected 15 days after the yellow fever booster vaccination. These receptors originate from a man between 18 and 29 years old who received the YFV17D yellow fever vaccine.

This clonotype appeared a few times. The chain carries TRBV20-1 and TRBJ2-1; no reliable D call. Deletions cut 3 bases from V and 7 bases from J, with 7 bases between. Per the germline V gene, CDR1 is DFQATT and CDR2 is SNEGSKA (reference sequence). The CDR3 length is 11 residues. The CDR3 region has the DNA TGCAGTGCTAGTTGGGGAAATGAGCAGTTCTTC. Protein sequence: CSASWGNEQFF.

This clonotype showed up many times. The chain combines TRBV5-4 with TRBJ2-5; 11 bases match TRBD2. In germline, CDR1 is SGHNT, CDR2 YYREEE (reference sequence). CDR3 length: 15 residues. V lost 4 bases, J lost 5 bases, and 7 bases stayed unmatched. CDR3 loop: CASSSTSGGRETQYF. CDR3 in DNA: TGTGCCAGCAGCAGCACTAGCGGGGGACGGGAGACCCAGTACTTC.

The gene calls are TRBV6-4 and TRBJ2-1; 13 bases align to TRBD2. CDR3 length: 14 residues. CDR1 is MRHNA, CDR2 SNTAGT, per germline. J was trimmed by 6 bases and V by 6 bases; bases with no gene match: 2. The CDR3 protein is CASRGLAGVNEQFF. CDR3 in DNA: TGTGCCAGCAGAGGACTAGCGGGGGTCAATGAGCAGTTCTTC.

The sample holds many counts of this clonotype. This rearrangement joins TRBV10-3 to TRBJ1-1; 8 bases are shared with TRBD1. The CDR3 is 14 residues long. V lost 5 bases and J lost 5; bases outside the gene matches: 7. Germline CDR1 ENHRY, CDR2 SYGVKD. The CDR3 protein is CAISSGQGGTEAFF. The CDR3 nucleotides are TGTGCCATCAGTTCTGGACAGGGAGGGACTGAAGCTTTCTTT.

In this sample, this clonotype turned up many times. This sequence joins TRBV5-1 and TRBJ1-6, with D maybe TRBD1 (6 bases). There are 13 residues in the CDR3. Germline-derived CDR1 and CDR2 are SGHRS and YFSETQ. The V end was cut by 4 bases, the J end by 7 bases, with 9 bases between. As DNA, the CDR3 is TGCGCCAGCAGCGTAACAGGGAATTCACCCCTCCACTTT. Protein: CASSVTGNSPLHF.

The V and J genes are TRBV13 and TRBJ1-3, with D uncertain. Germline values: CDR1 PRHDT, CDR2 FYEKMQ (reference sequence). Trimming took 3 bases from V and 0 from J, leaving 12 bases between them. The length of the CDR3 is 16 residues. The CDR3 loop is CASSFRPESSGNTIYF. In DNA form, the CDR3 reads TGTGCCAGCAGCTTTCGCCCCGAGAGCTCTGGAAACACCATATATTTT.

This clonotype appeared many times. CDR3 loop: CSASGAGEQFF. The CDR3 nucleotides read TGCAGTGCTAGTGGCGCGGGGGAGCAGTTCTTC. The V gene is TRBV20-1, the J gene TRBJ2-1, with D tentatively TRBD2 (6 bases). This CDR3 has 11 amino acids. CDR1 and CDR2 from the germline V gene are DFQATT and SNEGSKA (reference sequence). Trimming removed 3 bases from V and 10 bases from J, with 10 bases in between.

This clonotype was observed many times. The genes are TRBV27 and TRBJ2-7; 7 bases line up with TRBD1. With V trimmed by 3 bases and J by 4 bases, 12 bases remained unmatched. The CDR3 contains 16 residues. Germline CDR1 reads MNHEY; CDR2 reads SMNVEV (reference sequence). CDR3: CASSFSSGTEEYEQYF. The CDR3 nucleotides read TGTGCCAGCAGTTTTAGTTCCGGGACAGAGGAATACGAGCAGTACTTC.

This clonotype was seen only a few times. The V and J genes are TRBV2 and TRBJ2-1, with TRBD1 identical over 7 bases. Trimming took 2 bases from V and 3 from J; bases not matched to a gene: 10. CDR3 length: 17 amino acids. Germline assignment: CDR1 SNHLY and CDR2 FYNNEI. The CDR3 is CASSEMGQNHYYNEQFF. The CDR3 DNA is TGTGCCAGCAGTGAAATGGGACAGAACCATTACTACAATGAGCAGTTCTTC. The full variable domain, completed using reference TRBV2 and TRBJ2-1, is EPEVTQTPSHQVTQMGQEVILRCVPISNHLYFYWYRQILGQKVEFLVSFYNNEISEKSEIFDDQFSVERPDGSNFTLKIRSTKLEDSAMYFCASSEMGQNHYYNEQFFGPGTRLTVL.

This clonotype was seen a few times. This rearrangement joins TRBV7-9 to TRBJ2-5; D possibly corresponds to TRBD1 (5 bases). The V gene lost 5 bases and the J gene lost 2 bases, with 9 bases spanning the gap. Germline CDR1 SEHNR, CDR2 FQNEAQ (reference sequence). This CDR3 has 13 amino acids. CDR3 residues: CASSKTVQETQYF. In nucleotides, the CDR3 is TGTGCCAGCAGCAAGACAGTACAAGAGACCCAGTACTTC.

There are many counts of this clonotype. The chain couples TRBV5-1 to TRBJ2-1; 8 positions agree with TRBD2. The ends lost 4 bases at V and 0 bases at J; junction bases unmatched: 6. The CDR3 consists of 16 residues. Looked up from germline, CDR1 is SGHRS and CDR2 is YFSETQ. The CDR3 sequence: CASSPVAGSSYNEQFF. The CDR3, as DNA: TGCGCCAGCAGCCCGGTAGCGGGAAGCTCCTACAATGAGCAGTTCTTC.